This T cell receptor beta chain was recorded in a study of cytomegalovirus exposure and HLA in healthy donors. Study results and limitations: For most TCR sequences rarity was the rule, although some public TCRs occurred in many donors.

The CDR3 contains 15 residues. Germline assignment: CDR1 GTSNPN and CDR2 SVGIG (reference sequence). With regard to this clone: As yet, its antigen is unknown.

PCR amplification relied on 60 Vbeta primers (plus 13 Jbeta primers). Profiling relied on immunoSEQ multiplex PCR, and the TCRdb table lists in-frame clones only, not all of them. Of 150,000 or so clones listed, roughly 82% are singletons. This sequence originates from a woman in her 50s in good health and CMV-seropositive. The sample comprised PBMCs. V and J are TRBV30 and TRBJ2-5; D gene unclear. Matching the DNA end better, TRBJ2-7 makes the J call doubtful. For the CDR3, the DNA is TGTGCCTGGAGCCCCAAAAGTAGTTTTTCCTACGAGCAGTACTTC. Its protein product is CAWSPKSSFSYEQYF.